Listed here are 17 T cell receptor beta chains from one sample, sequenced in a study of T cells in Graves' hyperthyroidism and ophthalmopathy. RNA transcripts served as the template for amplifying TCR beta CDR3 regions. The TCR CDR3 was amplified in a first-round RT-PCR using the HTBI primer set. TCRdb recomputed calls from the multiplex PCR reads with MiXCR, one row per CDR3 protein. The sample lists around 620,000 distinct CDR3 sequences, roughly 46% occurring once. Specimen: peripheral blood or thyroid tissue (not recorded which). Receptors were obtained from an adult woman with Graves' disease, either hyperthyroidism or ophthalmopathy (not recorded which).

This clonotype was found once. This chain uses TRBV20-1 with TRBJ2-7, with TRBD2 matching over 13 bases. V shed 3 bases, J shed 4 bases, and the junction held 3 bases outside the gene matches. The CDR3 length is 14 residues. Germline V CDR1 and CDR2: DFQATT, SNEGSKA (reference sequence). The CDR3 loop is CSASGLAGVYEQYF. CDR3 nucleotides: TGCAGTGCTAGTGGACTAGCGGGAGTATACGAGCAGTACTTC.

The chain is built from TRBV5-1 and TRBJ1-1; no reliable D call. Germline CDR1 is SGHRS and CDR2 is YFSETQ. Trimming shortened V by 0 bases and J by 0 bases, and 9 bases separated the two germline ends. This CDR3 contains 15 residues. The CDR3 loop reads CASSLVGPLNTEAFF. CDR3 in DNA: TGCGCCAGCAGCTTGGTTGGGCCTCTGAACACTGAAGCTTTCTTT.

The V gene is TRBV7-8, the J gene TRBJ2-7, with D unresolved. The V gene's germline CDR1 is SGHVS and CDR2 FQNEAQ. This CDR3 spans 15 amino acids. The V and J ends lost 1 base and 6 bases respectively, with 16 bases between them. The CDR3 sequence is CASSLESGLLIEQYF. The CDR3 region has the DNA TGTGCCAGCAGCTTAGAAAGTGGGCTCTTGATCGAGCAGTACTTC.

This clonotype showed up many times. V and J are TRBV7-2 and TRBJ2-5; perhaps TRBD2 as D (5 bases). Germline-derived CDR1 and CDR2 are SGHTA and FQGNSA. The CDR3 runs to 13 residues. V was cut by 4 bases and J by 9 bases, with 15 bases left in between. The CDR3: CASSYWERQAQYF. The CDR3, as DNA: TGTGCCAGCAGCTATTGGGAGAGGCAAGCCCAGTACTTC.

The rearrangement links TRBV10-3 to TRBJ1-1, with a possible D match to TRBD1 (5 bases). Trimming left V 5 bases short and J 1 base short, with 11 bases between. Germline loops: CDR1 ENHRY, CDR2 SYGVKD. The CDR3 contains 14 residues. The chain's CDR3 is CAISPGRRNTEAFF. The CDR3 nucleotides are TGTGCCATCAGTCCGGGACGCCGGAACACTGAAGCTTTCTTT.

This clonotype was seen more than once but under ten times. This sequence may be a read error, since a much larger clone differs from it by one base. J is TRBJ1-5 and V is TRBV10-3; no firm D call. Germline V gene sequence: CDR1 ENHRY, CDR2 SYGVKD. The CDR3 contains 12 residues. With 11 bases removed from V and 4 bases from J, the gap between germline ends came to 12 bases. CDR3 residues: CAGDTPNQPQHF. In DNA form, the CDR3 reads TGTGCCGGCGACACACCGAATCAGCCCCAGCATTTT.

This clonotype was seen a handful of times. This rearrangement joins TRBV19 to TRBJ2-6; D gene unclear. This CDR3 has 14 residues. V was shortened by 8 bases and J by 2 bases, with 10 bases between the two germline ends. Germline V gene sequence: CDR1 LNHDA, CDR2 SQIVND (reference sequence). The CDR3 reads CASALGAGANVLTF. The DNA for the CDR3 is TGTGCCAGTGCCCTCGGAGCTGGGGCCAACGTCCTGACTTTC.

The CDR3 reads CAISESTRQENTIYF. Written as DNA, the CDR3 is TGTGCCATCAGTGAGTCGACTCGACAGGAGAACACCATATATTTT. The V and J genes are TRBV10-3 and TRBJ1-3; TRBD1 might be the D (6 bases). Germline V lookup: CDR1 ENHRY, CDR2 SYGVKD. V lost 0 bases, J lost 7 bases, and 13 bases lay in between. This CDR3 is 15 amino acids long.

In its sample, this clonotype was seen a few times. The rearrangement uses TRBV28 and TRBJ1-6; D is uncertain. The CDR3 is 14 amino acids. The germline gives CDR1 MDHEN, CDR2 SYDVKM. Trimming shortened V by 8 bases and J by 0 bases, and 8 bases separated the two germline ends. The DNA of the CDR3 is TGTGCCAGCTCTACGAGCTCCTATAATTCACCCCTCCACTTT. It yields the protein CASSTSSYNSPLHF.

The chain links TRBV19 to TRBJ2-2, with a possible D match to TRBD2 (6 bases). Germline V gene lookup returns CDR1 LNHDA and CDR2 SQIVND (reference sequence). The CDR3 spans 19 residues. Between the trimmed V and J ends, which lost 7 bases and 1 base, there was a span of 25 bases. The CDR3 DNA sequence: TGTGCCAGTACCCCCTCCGGGGCCGCGGGGAAACTGAACACCGGGGAGCTGTTTTTT. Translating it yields CASTPSGAAGKLNTGELFF.

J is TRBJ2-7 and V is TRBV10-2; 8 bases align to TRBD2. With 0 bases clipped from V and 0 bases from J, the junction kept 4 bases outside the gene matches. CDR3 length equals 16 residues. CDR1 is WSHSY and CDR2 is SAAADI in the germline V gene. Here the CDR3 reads CASSESASGLSYEQYF. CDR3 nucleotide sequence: TGCGCCAGCAGTGAGTCGGCTAGCGGGCTCTCCTACGAGCAGTACTTC.

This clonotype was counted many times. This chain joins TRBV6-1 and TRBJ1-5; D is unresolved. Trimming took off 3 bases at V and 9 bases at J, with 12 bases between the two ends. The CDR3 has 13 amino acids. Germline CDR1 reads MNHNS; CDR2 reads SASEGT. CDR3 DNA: TGTGCCAGCAGTGAGATGCGGCAGCGGCCCCAGCATTTT. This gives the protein CASSEMRQRPQHF.

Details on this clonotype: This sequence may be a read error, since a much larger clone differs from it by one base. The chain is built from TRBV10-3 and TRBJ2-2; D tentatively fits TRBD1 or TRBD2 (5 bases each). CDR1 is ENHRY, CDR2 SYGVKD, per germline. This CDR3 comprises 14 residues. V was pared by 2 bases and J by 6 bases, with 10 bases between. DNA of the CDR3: TGTGCCATCAGTGAGGAGGGGATCTCCGGGGAGCTGTTTTTT. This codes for CAISEEGISGELFF.

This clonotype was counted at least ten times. CDR3 sequence (DNA): TGTGCCAGCAGTTTTGAAGACACTGAAGCTTTCTTT. Translated: CASSFEDTEAFF. The J gene is TRBJ1-1, the V gene TRBV12-3 or TRBV12-4, with D hard to call. Trimming took 3 bases from V and 3 from J, leaving 5 bases between them. CDR3 size: 12 residues.

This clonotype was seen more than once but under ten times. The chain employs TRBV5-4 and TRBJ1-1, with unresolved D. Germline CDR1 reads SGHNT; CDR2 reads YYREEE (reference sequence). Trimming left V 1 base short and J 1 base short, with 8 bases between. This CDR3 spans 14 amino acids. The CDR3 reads CASSLLRQNTEAFF. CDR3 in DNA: TGTGCCAGCAGCTTGTTACGGCAGAACACTGAAGCTTTCTTT. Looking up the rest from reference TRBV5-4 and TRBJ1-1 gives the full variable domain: ETGVTQSPTHLIKTRGQQVTLRCSSQSGHNTVSWYQQALGQGPQFIFQYYREEENGRGNFPPRFSGLQFPNYSSELNVNALELDDSALYLCASSLLRQNTEAFFGQGTRLTVV.

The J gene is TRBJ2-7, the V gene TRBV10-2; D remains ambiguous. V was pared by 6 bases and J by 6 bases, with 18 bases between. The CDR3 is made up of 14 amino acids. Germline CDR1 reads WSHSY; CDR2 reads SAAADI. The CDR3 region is CASSRTGPGVEQYF. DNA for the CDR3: TGCGCCAGCAGCAGGACGGGCCCTGGGGTCGAGCAGTACTTC.

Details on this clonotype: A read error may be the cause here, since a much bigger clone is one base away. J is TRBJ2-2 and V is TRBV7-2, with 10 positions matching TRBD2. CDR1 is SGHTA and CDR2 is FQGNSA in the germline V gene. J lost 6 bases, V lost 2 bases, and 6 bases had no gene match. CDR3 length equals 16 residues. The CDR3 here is CASSLIILAGAGELFF. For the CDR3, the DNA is TGTGCCAGCAGCTTAATCATTCTAGCGGGAGCCGGGGAGCTGTTTTTT.